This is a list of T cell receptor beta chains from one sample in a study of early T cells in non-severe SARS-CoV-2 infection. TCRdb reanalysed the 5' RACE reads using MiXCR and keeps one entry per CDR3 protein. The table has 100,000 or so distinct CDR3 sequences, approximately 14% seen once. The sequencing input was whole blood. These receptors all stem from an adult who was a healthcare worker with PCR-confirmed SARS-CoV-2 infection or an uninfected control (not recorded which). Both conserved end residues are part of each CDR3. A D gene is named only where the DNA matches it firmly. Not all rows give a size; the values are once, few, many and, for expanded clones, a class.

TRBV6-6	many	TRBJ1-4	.	CASSFLLDRSTNEKLFF	TGTGCCAGCAGTTTTCTATTGGACAGATCAACTAATGAAAAACTGTTTTTT
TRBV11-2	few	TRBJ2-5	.	CASSLDGAPETQYF	TGTGCCAGCAGCTTAGATGGAGCCCCAGAGACCCAGTACTTC
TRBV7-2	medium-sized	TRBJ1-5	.	CASSSQPNQPQHF	TGTGCCAGCAGCTCCCAACCCAATCAGCCCCAGCATTTT
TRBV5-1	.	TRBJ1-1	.	CASSSATGPEAFF	TGCGCCAGCAGCTCGGCAACAGGGCCTGAAGCTTTCTTT
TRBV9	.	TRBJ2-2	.	CASSVGGRGTGELFF	TGTGCCAGCAGCGTAGGAGGGCGGGGCACCGGGGAGCTGTTTTTT
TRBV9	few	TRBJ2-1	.	CASSPERNEQFF	TGTGCCAGCAGCCCGGAGCGCAATGAGCAGTTCTTC
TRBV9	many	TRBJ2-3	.	CASSVESGSSTDTQYF	TGTGCCAGCAGCGTAGAGAGCGGGTCTAGCACAGATACGCAGTATTTT
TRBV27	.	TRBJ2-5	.	CASSYRETQYF	TGTGCCAGCAGTTATAGGGAGACCCAGTACTTC
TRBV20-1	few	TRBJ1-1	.	CSAPRLEAFF	TGCAGTGCTCCGAGGCTTGAAGCTTTCTTT
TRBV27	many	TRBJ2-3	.	CASSLGGTGLDTQYF	TGTGCCAGCAGTTTAGGAGGGACCGGGTTAGATACGCAGTATTTT
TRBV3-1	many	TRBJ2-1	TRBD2	CASSLWTSGGDNEQFF	TGTGCCAGCAGCCTCTGGACTAGCGGGGGTGACAATGAGCAGTTCTTC
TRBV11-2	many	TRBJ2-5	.	CASSHGQRETQYF	TGTGCCAGCAGCCATGGGCAGAGAGAGACCCAGTACTTC
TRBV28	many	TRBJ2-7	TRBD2	CASSLLTSGSGYEQYF	TGTGCCAGCAGCCTCCTGACTAGCGGGAGTGGGTACGAGCAGTACTTC
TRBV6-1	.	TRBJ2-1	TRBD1	CASSEDTGGYNEQFF	TGTGCCAGCAGTGAAGATACAGGGGGCTACAATGAGCAGTTCTTC
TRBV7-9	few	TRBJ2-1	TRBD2	CASSGQRLAGGSNEQFF	TGTGCCAGCAGCGGCCAACGACTAGCGGGAGGCTCCAATGAGCAGTTCTTC
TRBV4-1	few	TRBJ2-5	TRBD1	CASSQGLDRVLQETQYF	TGCGCCAGCAGCCAAGGGCTCGACAGGGTCCTACAAGAGACCCAGTACTTC
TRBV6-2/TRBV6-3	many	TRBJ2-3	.	CASSLAEHTDTQYF	TGTGCCAGCAGTTTAGCGGAACACACAGATACGCAGTATTTT
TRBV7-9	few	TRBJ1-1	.	CASSLDDRNEAFF	TGTGCCAGCAGCTTGGACGACAGGAATGAAGCTTTCTTT
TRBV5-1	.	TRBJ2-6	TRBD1	CASSLAVTGGLSGANVLTF	TGCGCCAGCAGCTTGGCCGTGACAGGGGGACTTTCTGGGGCCAACGTCCTGACTTTC
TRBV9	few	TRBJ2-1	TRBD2	CASSDRGLAGGKGSYNEQFF	TGTGCCAGCAGCGACAGGGGACTAGCGGGAGGAAAGGGCTCCTACAATGAGCAGTTCTTC
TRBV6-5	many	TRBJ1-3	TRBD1	CASSRGQFISGNTIYF	TGTGCCAGCAGTCGGGGACAGTTCATCTCTGGAAACACCATATATTTT
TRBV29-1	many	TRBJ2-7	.	CSVGSRGAYEQYF	TGCAGCGTTGGTAGCAGGGGGGCCTACGAGCAGTACTTC
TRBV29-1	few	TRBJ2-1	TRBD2	CSALAGISSYNEQFF	TGCAGCGCCTTAGCGGGTATAAGCTCCTACAATGAGCAGTTCTTC
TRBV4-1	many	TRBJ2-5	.	CASSQDGMGAETQYF	TGCGCCAGCAGCCAAGATGGGATGGGGGCAGAGACCCAGTACTTC
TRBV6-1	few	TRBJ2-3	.	CATSDFTSTDTQYF	TGTGCCACCTCGGACTTTACTAGCACAGATACGCAGTATTTT
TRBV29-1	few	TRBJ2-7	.	CSVEEGLSYEQYF	TGCAGCGTTGAGGAGGGCTTATCCTACGAGCAGTACTTC
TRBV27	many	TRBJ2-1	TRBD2	CASSLRLIAGGPRSYNEQFF	TGTGCCAGCAGTTTAAGGTTGATAGCGGGAGGGCCCAGGTCCTACAATGAGCAGTTCTTC
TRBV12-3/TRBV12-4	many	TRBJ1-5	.	CASSLDWQPQHF	TGTGCCAGCAGTTTAGATTGGCAGCCCCAGCATTTT
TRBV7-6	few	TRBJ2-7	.	CASSPRASDAYEQYF	TGTGCCAGCAGCCCCCGCGCTAGCGATGCCTACGAGCAGTACTTC
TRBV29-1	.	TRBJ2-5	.	CRSGRIYTQYF	TGCAGATCTGGACGGATCTATACCCAGTACTTC
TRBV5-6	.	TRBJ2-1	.	CASSPINNEQFF	TGTGCCAGCAGCCCTATAAACAATGAGCAGTTCTTC
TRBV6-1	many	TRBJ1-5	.	CASSEAEANQPQHF	TGTGCCAGCAGTGAAGCAGAGGCCAATCAGCCCCAGCATTTT
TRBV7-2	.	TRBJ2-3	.	CASSPRGICTDTQYF	TGTGCCAGCAGTCCCCGCGGGATCTGCACAGATACGCAGTATTTT
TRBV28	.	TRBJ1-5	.	CASSYGSGDQPQHF	TGTGCCAGCAGTTATGGGTCAGGGGATCAGCCCCAGCATTTT
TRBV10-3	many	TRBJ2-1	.	CAISLYNEQFF	TGTGCCATCAGCCTTTACAATGAGCAGTTCTTC
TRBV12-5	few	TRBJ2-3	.	CASGLFPPVGTQYF	TGTGCTAGTGGTTTGTTTCCCCCGGTGGGTACGCAGTATTTT